Shown below are 20 T cell receptor beta chains from a single sample sequenced in a study of shared clonotypes between healthy human individuals. Sequenced by immunoSEQ multiplex PCR; TCRdb stores in-frame clones only, minus some. The profile shows about 470,000 clones, 79% of them singletons. The sequenced material came from PBMCs. These receptor sequences come from a woman aged 40 to 49 in good health. Some clones in this sample may be carry-over from other donors' samples.

This chain joins TRBV28 and TRBJ2-1; TRBD2 is a possible D gene (7 bases). V lost 6 bases to trimming and J lost 6 bases, with 15 bases between them. CDR1 and CDR2 (germline): MDHEN, SYDVKM. This CDR3 spans 14 amino acids. CDR3 nucleotides: TGTGCCAGCAGCACAGGGACTACATCCAATGAGCAGTTCTTC. It codes for CASSTGTTSNEQFF.

This chain connects TRBV30 to TRBJ1-1; TRBD1 might be the D (6 bases). Germline values: CDR1 GTSNPN, CDR2 SVGIG (reference sequence). V was cut by 3 bases and J by 4 bases, with 12 bases left in between. The CDR3 contains 13 residues. As DNA, the CDR3 is TGTGCCTGGAGCTTACAGGGAATCACTGAAGCTTTCTTT. It encodes CAWSLQGITEAFF.

The chain has TRBV10-2 and TRBJ2-5; possibly TRBD2 for D (5 bases). The germline V and J ends were trimmed by 8 bases and 5 bases, with 18 bases remaining between them. Germline lookup yields CDR1 WSHSY and CDR2 SAAADI. CDR3 length equals 14 residues. CDR3 region: CASARAGTSETQYF. CDR3 bases: TGCGCCAGCGCTCGCGCGGGTACCTCTGAGACCCAGTACTTC.

V usage is TRBV28 and J usage is TRBJ1-2; the match to TRBD1 covers 7 bases. The CDR3 contains 15 residues. Germline values: CDR1 MDHEN, CDR2 SYDVKM. Trimming removed 3 bases from V and 3 bases from J; junction bases left unmatched: 7. The CDR3 DNA reads as TGTGCCAGCAGTTTGGGAGACAGGGAGGACTATGGCTACACCTTC. This translates into CASSLGDREDYGYTF.

The chain carries TRBV7-3 and TRBJ2-7; the match to TRBD2 covers 11 bases. The V and J ends lost 5 bases and 7 bases, in that order; junction bases with no gene match: 13. The CDR3 has 16 amino acids. In germline, CDR1 is SGHTA, CDR2 FQGTGA. The CDR3 coding sequence is TGTGCCAGCAGCCCCAGGCATAGCGGGAGGGCAGGGGAGCAGTACTTC. This translates into CASSPRHSGRAGEQYF.

The V and J genes are TRBV9 and TRBJ2-7; D ambiguous. The CDR3 contains 16 residues. V was clipped by 0 bases and J by 0 bases, with 13 bases between them. CDR1 and CDR2 from the germline V gene are SGDLS and YYNGEE. The CDR3 region is CASSVDGATDSYEQYF. The CDR3 coding sequence is TGTGCCAGCAGCGTAGACGGAGCCACGGACTCCTACGAGCAGTACTTC.

The gene calls are TRBV5-1 and TRBJ1-5; TRBD1 matches at 7 bases. The CDR3 contains 15 residues. Germline V gene data show CDR1 as SGHRS and CDR2 as YFSETQ. The V and J ends lost 4 bases and 3 bases, in that order; junction bases with no gene match: 7. The CDR3 sequence: CASSPWDSSNQPQHF. DNA of the CDR3: TGCGCCAGCAGCCCCTGGGACAGTTCCAATCAGCCCCAGCATTTT.

V usage is TRBV4-1 and J usage is TRBJ1-1, with 11 bases identical to TRBD1. The length of the CDR3 is 17 residues. CDR1 and CDR2 (germline): MGHRA, YSYEKL. Trimming cost V 6 bases and J 4 bases; bases outside gene matches: 13. CDR3 nucleotide sequence: TGCGCCAGCAGTTACGGGACAGGGGGGTATGAAGCCACTGAAGCTTTCTTT. It is translated as CASSYGTGGYEATEAFF.

The chain uses TRBV10-3 and TRBJ1-2; D might be TRBD1 (5 bases). The CDR3 extends over 17 amino acids. V dropped 3 bases and J dropped 4 bases, with 21 bases sitting between them. Germline assignment: CDR1 ENHRY and CDR2 SYGVKD. The CDR3 sequence: CAISDPSVRGGGYGYTF. Written as DNA, the CDR3 is TGTGCCATCAGTGATCCCTCCGTTAGGGGCGGTGGCTATGGCTACACCTTC.

V is TRBV7-9 and J is TRBJ2-7; D remains ambiguous. Trimming removed 3 bases at V and 2 bases at J, with 8 bases between. The germline V gene encodes CDR1 SEHNR and CDR2 FQNEAQ (reference sequence). The CDR3 consists of 13 residues. In nucleotides, the CDR3 is TGTGCCAGCAGCTTTAGGCCCACCTACGAGCAGTACTTC. As protein: CASSFRPTYEQYF.

This clone showed up just a few times. The chain uses TRBV15 and TRBJ1-4; D possibly corresponds to TRBD1 (5 bases). Germline CDR1 LNHNV, CDR2 YYDKDF (reference sequence). The CDR3 runs to 14 residues. Trimming cost V 8 bases and J 6 bases, with 16 bases left between them. The DNA for the CDR3 is TGTGCCACCGGAAGATATGGGGGGGATGAAAAACTGTTTTTT. It yields the protein CATGRYGGDEKLFF.

The rearrangement uses TRBV10-2 and TRBJ2-6; no clear D. Germline CDR1 is WSHSY and CDR2 is SAAADI. This CDR3 is built from 16 residues. Trimming cost V 0 bases and J 0 bases, with 6 bases left between them. CDR3 residues: CASSESKYSGANVLTF. In nucleotides, the CDR3 is TGCGCCAGCAGTGAGTCGAAATACTCTGGGGCCAACGTCCTGACTTTC.

This clone was seen more than once but under ten times. The chain carries TRBV11-2 and TRBJ2-2; 7 positions agree with TRBD2. Germline loops: CDR1 SGHAT, CDR2 FQNNGV. The ends lost 8 bases at V and 7 bases at J; junction bases unmatched: 22. CDR3 size: 18 residues. This CDR3 is CASCAQTSDRVWVGELFF. CDR3 sequence (DNA): TGTGCCAGCTGCGCCCAAACTAGCGACCGCGTGTGGGTCGGGGAGCTGTTTTTT.

The V gene is TRBV6-1, the J gene TRBJ1-1; D is unresolved. This CDR3 is built from 12 residues. CDR1 is MNHNS, CDR2 SASEGT, per germline. V was pared by 10 bases and J by 8 bases, with 17 bases between. The CDR3 DNA reads TGTGCCACCCTCCGCGCGGGATCCGAAGCTTTCTTT. Protein: CATLRAGSEAFF.

V is TRBV7-2 and J is TRBJ2-5, with 7 bases aligning to TRBD1. This CDR3 has 15 amino acids. Losses at the gene ends were 5 bases for V and 2 bases for J; bases not matched to a gene: 8. The germline V gene encodes CDR1 SGHTA and CDR2 FQGNSA. The CDR3 loop reads CASSRQGERQETQYF. CDR3 nucleotide sequence: TGTGCCAGCAGCAGACAGGGTGAGAGGCAAGAGACCCAGTACTTC.

This chain links TRBV5-4 with TRBJ2-7, with unresolved D. The CDR3 extends over 12 amino acids. With 4 bases removed from V and 2 bases from J, the gap between germline ends came to 7 bases. Germline CDR1 SGHNT, CDR2 YYREEE (reference sequence). DNA for the CDR3: TGTGCCAGCAGCGACGGACCCTACGAGCAGTACTTC. It specifies CASSDGPYEQYF.

The J gene is TRBJ2-7, the V gene TRBV2; D possibly uses TRBD1 or TRBD2 (5 bases each). This CDR3 spans 11 amino acids. Germline CDR1 and CDR2: SNHLY and FYNNEI. The V gene lost 5 bases and the J gene lost 7 bases, with 9 bases spanning the gap. DNA for the CDR3: TGTGCCAGCAGTCCCTGGGGGGAGCAGTACTTC. This sequence encodes CASSPWGEQYF.

The J gene is TRBJ2-1, the V gene TRBV4-1; D remains unclear. Germline CDR1 MGHRA, CDR2 YSYEKL. The CDR3 length is 15 residues. V was cut by 0 bases and J by 4 bases, with 10 bases left in between. The CDR3, as DNA: TGCGCCAGCAGCCAAGATCCCACTTCTTACAATGAGCAGTTCTTC. Translation: CASSQDPTSYNEQFF.

This clone was detected only a few times. This chain links TRBV7-2 with TRBJ1-1; no firm D call. From germline, CDR1 is SGHTA and CDR2 FQGNSA. CDR3 size: 16 residues. Trimming pared 1 base from V and 1 base from J, leaving 13 bases between. The CDR3 bases are TGTGCCAGCAGCTTAGGGGTCGGGCGGGCGAACACTGAAGCTTTCTTT. It translates to CASSLGVGRANTEAFF.

The chain is built from TRBV29-1 and TRBJ2-1, with TRBD1 matching over 8 bases. CDR1 is SQVTM, CDR2 ANQGSEA, per germline. Trimming at V came to 7 bases and at J to 6 bases, leaving 14 bases not matched to a gene. The CDR3 consists of 15 residues. This chain's CDR3 is CSAEGGQVTSNEQFF. The CDR3 coding sequence is TGCAGCGCCGAAGGGGGACAGGTAACGAGCAATGAGCAGTTCTTC.